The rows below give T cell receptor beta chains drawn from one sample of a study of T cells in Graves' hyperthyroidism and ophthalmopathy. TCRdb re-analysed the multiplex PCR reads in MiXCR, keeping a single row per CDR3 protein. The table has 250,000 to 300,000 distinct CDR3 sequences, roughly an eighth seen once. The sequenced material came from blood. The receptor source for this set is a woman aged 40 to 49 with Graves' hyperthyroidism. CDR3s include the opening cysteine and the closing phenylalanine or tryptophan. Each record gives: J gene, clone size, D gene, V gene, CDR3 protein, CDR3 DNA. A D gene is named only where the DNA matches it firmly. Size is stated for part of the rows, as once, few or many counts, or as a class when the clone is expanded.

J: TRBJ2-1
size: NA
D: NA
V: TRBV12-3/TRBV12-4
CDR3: CASSLAGVAYNEQFF
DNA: TGTGCCAGCAGTTTAGCGGGGGTGGCCTACAATGAGCAGTTCTTC

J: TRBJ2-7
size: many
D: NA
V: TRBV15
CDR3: CATSRGLSSYEQYF
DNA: TGTGCCACCAGCAGAGGACTCAGCTCCTACGAGCAGTACTTC

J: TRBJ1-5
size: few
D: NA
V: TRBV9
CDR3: CASSPSGRDHQPQHF
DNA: TGTGCCAGCAGCCCCTCGGGGAGGGATCATCAGCCCCAGCATTTT

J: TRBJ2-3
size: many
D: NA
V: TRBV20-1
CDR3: CSASWAQKADTQYF
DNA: TGCAGTGCTAGTTGGGCACAGAAGGCAGATACGCAGTATTTT

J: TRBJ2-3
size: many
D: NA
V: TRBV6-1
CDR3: CASRKTVKEADTQYF
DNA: TGTGCCAGCAGAAAGACAGTCAAAGAAGCAGATACGCAGTATTTT

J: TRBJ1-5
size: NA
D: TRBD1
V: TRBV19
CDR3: CASIGTDYSNQPQHF
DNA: TGTGCCAGTATAGGGACAGATTATAGCAATCAGCCCCAGCATTTT

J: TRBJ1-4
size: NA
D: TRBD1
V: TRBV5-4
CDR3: CASSLAQQGRGEKLFF
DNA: TGTGCCAGCAGCTTGGCCCAACAGGGGAGAGGTGAAAAACTGTTTTTT

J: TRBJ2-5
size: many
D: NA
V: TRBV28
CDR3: CASSLGAQETQYF
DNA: TGTGCCAGCAGTTTGGGGGCCCAAGAGACCCAGTACTTC

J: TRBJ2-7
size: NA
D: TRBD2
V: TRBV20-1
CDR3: CSARAPLAGAYEQYF
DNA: TGCAGTGCTAGAGCCCCACTAGCGGGAGCCTACGAGCAGTACTTC

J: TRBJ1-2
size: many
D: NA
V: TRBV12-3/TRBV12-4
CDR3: CASTGQTDGYTF
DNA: TGTGCCAGCACAGGACAAACTGATGGCTACACCTTC

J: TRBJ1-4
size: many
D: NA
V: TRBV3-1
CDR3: CASSQDSAREKLFF
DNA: TGTGCCAGCAGCCAAGATTCGGCCAGGGAAAAACTGTTTTTT

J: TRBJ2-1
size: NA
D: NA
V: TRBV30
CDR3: CAWSVLEGDGEQFF
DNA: TGTGCCTGGAGTGTACTAGAAGGGGACGGTGAGCAGTTCTTC

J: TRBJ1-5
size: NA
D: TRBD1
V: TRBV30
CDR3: CAWSRGQDQPQHF
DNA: TGTGCCTGGAGCAGGGGGCAGGACCAGCCCCAGCATTTT

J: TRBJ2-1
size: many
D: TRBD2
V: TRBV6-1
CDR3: CASAKRDPRNEQFF
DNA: TGTGCCAGCGCGAAGCGGGACCCCCGCAATGAGCAGTTCTTC

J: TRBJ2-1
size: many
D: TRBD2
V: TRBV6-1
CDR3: CASRLAGTHSSYNEQFF
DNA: TGTGCCAGCAGACTAGCGGGGACACATAGCTCCTACAATGAGCAGTTCTTC